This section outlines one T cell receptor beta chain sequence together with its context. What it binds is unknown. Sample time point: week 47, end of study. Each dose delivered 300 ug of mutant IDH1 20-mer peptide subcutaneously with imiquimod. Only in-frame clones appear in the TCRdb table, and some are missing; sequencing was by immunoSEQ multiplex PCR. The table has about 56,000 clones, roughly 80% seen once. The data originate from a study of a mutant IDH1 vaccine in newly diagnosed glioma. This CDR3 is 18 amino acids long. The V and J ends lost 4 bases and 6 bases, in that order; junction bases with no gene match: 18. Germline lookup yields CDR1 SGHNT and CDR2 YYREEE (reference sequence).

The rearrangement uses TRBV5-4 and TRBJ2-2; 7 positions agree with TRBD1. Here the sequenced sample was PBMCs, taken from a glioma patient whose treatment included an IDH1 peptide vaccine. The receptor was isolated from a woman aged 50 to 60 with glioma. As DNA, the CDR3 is TGTGCCAGCAGCCTTAAGAAGGTGTCAGGGGGTAAATCCGGGGAGCTGTTTTTT. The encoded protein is CASSLKKVSGGKSGELFF.